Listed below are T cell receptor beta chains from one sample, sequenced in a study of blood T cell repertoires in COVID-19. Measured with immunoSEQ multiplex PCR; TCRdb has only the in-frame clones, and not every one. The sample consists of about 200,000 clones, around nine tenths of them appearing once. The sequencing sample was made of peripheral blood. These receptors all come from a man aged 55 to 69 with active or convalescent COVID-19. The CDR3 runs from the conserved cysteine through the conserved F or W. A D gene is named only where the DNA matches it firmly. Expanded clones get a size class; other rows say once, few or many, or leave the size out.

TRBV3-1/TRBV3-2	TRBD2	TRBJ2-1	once	TGTGCCAGCAGGCTAGCGGGGGGGTACAATGAGCAGTTCTTC	CASRLAGGYNEQFF
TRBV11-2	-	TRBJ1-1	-	TGTGCCAGCAGCCTTCGGGACAACGGGAACACTGAAGCTTTCTTT	CASSLRDNGNTEAFF
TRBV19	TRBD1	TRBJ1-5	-	TGTGCCAGTAAAGGATCGACAGGGCTGCGCAATCAGCCCCAGCATTTT	CASKGSTGLRNQPQHF
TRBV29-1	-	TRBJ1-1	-	TGCAGCGTTGAGTTTGCCGGAGCTTTCTTT	CSVEFAGAFF
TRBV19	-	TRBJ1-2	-	TGTGCCAGTAGTCGGGGAGAAGGCTACACCTTC	CASSRGEGYTF
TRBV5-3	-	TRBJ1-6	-	TGTGCCAGAAGCCGCAGTAATTCACCCCTCCACTTT	CARSRSNSPLHF
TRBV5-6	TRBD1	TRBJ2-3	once	TGTGCCAGCAGGCGTAGGGACAGGGGGTCTGATACGCAGTATTTT	CASRRRDRGSDTQYF
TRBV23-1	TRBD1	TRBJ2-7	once	TGCGCCAGCAGTCAACCCGGGGTAGGGACAGGGGGGGACTACGAGCAGTACTTC	CASSQPGVGTGGDYEQYF
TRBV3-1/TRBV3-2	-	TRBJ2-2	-	TGTGCCAGCAGCCAAGCCCCGAGGCGGGAGCTGTTTTTT	CASSQAPRRELFF
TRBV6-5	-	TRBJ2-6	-	TGTGCCAGCAGTTCAGACATCTCTGGGGCCAACGTCCTGACTTTC	CASSSDISGANVLTF
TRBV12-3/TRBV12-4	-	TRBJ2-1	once	TGTGCCAGCAGTTTAAATCAGGAGCAGTTCTTC	CASSLNQEQFF
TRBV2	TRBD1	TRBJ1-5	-	TGTGCCAGCAGTGAACGACAGGGTGGAAGCAATCAGCCCCAGCATTTT	CASSERQGGSNQPQHF
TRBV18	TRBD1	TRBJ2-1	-	TGTGCCAGCTCGGAGACAGGGGCCCATGAGCAGTTCTTC	CASSETGAHEQFF
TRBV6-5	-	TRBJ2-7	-	TGTGCCAGCAGTTACAGCCAGGGCCACAGGAGCTACGAGCAGTACTTC	CASSYSQGHRSYEQYF
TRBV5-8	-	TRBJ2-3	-	TGTGCCAGCAGCTCTGGACAGCTTCGGACAGATACGCAGTATTTT	CASSSGQLRTDTQYF
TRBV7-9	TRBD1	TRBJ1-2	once	TGTGCCAGCAGCTTGGACAGGGCCTACTATGGCTACACCTTC	CASSLDRAYYGYTF
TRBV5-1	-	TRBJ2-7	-	TGCGCCAGCAGCTTGGTGCCAGACAGCTCCTACGAGCAGTACTTC	CASSLVPDSSYEQYF
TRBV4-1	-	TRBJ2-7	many	TGCGCCAGCAGCCCTTGGACTACTTCCTACGAGCAGTACTTC	CASSPWTTSYEQYF
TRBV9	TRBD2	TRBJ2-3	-	TGTGCCAGCAGCGTAGATAGCGGGGAGGCAGATACGCAGTATTTT	CASSVDSGEADTQYF
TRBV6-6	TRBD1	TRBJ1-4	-	TGTGCCAGCAGGATTAACAGGGGAACTAATGAAAAACTGTTTTTT	CASRINRGTNEKLFF
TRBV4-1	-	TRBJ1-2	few	TGCGCCAGCAGCTATCCCCTCGGGAAAAAAGATCCATATGGCTACACCTTC	CASSYPLGKKDPYGYTF
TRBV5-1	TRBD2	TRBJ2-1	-	TGCGCCAGCAGCCTTCTAGCGGGGGGGCTTAATGAGCAGTTCTTC	CASSLLAGGLNEQFF
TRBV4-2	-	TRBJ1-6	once	TGTGCCAGCAGCCAAGATGGGAGAGTACGGGGGTCACCCCTCCACTTT	CASSQDGRVRGSPLHF
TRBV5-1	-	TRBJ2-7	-	TGCGCCAGCAGCCCATCAGGGGTGACCTACGAGCAGTACTTC	CASSPSGVTYEQYF
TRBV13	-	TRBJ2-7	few	TGTGCCAGCAGCTCCGGGACATATAACTACGAGCAGTACTTC	CASSSGTYNYEQYF
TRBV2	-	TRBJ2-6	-	TGTGCCAGCAGTGAGGGCCCTGGGGCCAACGTCCTGACTTTC	CASSEGPGANVLTF
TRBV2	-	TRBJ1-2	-	TGTGCCAGCAGTGGGGACACGGGAGGCTACACCTTC	CASSGDTGGYTF
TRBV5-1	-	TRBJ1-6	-	TGCGCCAGCAGCTTGGAGCAGGGAGGTTCTAATTCACCCCTCCACTTT	CASSLEQGGSNSPLHF
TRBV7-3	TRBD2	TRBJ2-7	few	TGTGCCAGCAGCCCGGGACTAGCGGGGGGTACTTACGAGCAGTACTTC	CASSPGLAGGTYEQYF
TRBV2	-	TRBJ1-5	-	TGTGCCAGCACCATGGGTGGTAGCCAGCCCCAGCATTTT	CASTMGGSQPQHF
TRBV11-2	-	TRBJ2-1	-	TGTGCCAGCAGTCCCATCTCTAGGCGTAATGAGCAGTTCTTC	CASSPISRRNEQFF
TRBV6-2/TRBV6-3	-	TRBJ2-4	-	TGTGCCAGCAGTTACGGAGGGTCCAAAAACATTCAGTACTTC	CASSYGGSKNIQYF
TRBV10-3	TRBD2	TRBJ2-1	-	TGTGCCATCAGTGGCGGGGGGGCCTGGAATGAGCAGTTCTTC	CAISGGGAWNEQFF
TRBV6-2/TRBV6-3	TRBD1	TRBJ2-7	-	TGTGCCAGCAGTTACCTCGGACAGGGCCGCTACGAGCAGTACTTC	CASSYLGQGRYEQYF
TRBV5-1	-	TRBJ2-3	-	TGCGCCAGCAGCTTGCGTAGCGAAGGAGATACGCAGTATTTT	CASSLRSEGDTQYF
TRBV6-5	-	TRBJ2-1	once	TGTGCCACCCTAGGTGGGAATGAGCAGTTCTTC	CATLGGNEQFF
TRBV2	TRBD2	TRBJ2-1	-	TGTGCCAGCAGCCGGACTAGCGGGGGGAGCTCCTACAATGAGCAGTTCTTC	CASSRTSGGSSYNEQFF
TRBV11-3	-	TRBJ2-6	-	TGTGCCAGCAGCTTAAGAGAGGGTCTTCTAAGCTCTGGGGCCAACGTCCTGACTTTC	CASSLREGLLSSGANVLTF
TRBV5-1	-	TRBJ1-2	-	TGCGCCAGCAGCGGGACGAGGGAGGATGGCTACACCTTC	CASSGTREDGYTF
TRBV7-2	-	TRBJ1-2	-	TGTGCCAGCAGCTCCCAATCAGGGGCGATTGGCTACACCTTC	CASSSQSGAIGYTF
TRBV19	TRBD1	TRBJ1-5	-	TGTGCCAGTAGTATGACAGGGGGACTGGGGCCCCAGCATTTT	CASSMTGGLGPQHF
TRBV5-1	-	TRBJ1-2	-	TGCGCCAGCACCGAGGGGGATCGCTTGGGCTACACCTTC	CASTEGDRLGYTF